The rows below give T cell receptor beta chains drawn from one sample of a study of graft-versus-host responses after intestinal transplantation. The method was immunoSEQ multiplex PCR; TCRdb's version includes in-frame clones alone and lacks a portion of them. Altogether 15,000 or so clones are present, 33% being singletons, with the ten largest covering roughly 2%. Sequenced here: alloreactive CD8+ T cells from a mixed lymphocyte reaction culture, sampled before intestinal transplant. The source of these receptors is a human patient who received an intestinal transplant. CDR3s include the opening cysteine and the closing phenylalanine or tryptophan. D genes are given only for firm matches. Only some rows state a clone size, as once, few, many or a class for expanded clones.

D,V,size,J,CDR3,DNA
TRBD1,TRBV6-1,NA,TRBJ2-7,CASSEVGGGQGGDEQYF,TGTGCCAGCAGTGAAGTGGGGGGAGGACAGGGTGGGGACGAGCAGTACTTC
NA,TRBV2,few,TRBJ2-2,CASDYRDPGELFF,TGTGCCAGCGACTACAGGGATCCCGGGGAGCTGTTTTTT
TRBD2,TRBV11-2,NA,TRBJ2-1,CASSLGGVAYNEQFF,TGTGCCAGCAGCTTGGGGGGGGTTGCCTACAATGAGCAGTTCTTC
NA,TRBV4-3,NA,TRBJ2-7,CASSQDSGGLTYEQYF,TGCGCCAGCAGCCAAGATTCCGGGGGACTTACCTACGAGCAGTACTTC
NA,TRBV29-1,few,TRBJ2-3,CSADMTSTDTQYF,TGCAGCGCCGACATGACATCCACAGATACGCAGTATTTT
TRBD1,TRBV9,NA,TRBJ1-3,CASSVGEQQGLWGNTIYF,TGTGCCAGCAGCGTAGGAGAACAACAGGGGCTTTGGGGAAACACCATATATTTT
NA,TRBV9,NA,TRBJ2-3,CASSVTYRDTQYF,TGTGCCAGCAGCGTAACCTACAGAGATACGCAGTATTTT
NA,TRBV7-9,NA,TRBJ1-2,CASSLDTPGDYF,TGTGCCAGCAGCTTAGACACGCCAGGCGATTACTTC
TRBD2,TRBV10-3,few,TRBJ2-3,CAISESSGLAGGRDTQYF,TGTGCCATCAGTGAGTCGTCCGGACTAGCGGGGGGGCGGGATACGCAGTATTTT
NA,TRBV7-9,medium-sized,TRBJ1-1,CASSPPAGAEAFF,TGTGCCAGCAGCCCCCCAGCCGGAGCTGAAGCTTTCTTT
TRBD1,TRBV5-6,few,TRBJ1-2,CASSLGQGGRGYTF,TGTGCCAGCAGCTTGGGACAGGGGGGTCGAGGCTACACCTTC
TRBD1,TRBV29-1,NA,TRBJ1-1,CSGRQGTEAFF,TGCAGCGGTAGACAGGGGACTGAAGCTTTCTTT
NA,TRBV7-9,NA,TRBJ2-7,CASSLTSNHEQYF,TGTGCCAGCAGCTTAACTAGTAACCACGAGCAGTACTTC